This T cell receptor beta chain is from a study of blood T cell repertoires in COVID-19. Across the whole study: Whether acute or convalescent, the COVID-19 samples came from the United States, Italy and Spain. Sources were T cells, B-cell-depleted T cells, or PBMCs; the material itself was cDNA or gDNA.

With V trimmed by 4 bases and J by 4 bases, 3 bases remained unmatched. Germline V gives CDR1 KGHSH, CDR2 LQKENI. The CDR3 has 15 residues. Per the original data handling: Estimation of nucleated cell counts was performed using reference gene primer amplification. Clones were read by immunoSEQ multiplex PCR, and TCRdb kept only the in-frame ones, dropping some. V and J calls and clone size are those listed in that table; D and trimming were worked out from the DNA. The repertoire holds more than 200,000 clones, 83% seen once, with approximately 2.6% in the top ten. Sequenced: peripheral blood. The receptor was isolated from a woman in her sixties or seventies with active or convalescent COVID-19. The chain is built from TRBV18 and TRBJ2-6; 8 bases agree with TRBD1. CDR3 coding DNA: TGTGCCAGCTCACTACAGGGGGGAGGGGCCAACGTCCTGACTTTC. Amino acid sequence: CASSLQGGGANVLTF.